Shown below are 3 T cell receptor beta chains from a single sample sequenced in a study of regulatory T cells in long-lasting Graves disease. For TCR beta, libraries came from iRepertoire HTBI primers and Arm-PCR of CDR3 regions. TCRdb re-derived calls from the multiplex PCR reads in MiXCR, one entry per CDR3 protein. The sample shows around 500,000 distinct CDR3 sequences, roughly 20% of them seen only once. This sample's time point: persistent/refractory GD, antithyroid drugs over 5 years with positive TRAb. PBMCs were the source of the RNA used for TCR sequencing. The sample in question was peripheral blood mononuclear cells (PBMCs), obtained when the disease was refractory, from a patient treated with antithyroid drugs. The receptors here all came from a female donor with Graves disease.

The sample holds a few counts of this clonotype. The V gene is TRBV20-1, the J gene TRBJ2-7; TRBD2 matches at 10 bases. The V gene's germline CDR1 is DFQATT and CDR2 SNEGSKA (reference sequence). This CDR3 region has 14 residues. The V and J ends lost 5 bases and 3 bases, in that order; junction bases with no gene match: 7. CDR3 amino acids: CSAETSGRIYEQYF. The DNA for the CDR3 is TGCAGTGCTGAGACTAGCGGGCGGATCTACGAGCAGTACTTC.

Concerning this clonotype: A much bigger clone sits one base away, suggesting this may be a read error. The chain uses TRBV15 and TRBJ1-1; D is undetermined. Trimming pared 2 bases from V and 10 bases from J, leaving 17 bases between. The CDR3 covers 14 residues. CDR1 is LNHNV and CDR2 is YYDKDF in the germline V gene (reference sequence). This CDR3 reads CATSRLGKGSGAFF. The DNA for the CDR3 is TGTGCCACCAGCAGACTCGGAAAGGGATCTGGAGCTTTCTTT.

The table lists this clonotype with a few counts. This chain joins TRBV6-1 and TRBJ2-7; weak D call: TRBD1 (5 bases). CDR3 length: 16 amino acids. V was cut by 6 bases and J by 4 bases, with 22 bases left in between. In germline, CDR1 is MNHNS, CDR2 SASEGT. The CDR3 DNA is TGTGCCAGCAGCTTTACGTCGCAGGGTTGGGAATACGAGCAGTACTTC. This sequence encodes CASSFTSQGWEYEQYF.